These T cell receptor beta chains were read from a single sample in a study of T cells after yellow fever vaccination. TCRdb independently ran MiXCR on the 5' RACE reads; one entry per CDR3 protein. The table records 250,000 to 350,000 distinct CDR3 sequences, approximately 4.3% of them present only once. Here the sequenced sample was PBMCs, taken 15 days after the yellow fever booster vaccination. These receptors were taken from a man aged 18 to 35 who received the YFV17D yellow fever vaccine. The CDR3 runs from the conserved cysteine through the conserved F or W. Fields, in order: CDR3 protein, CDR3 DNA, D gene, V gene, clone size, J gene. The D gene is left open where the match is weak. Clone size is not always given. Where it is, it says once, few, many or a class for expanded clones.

CAWSRGETQYF,TGTGCCTGGAGTCGCGGAGAGACCCAGTACTTC,-,TRBV30,many,TRBJ2-5
CASSSLFSGGAVSTQYF,TGTGCCAGCAGTTCCCTTTTTAGCGGGGGGGCCGTCAGTACGCAGTATTTT,TRBD2,TRBV9,many,TRBJ2-3
CASSLSDRGASYNEQFF,TGCGCCAGCAGCTTATCAGACAGGGGAGCCTCCTACAATGAGCAGTTCTTC,TRBD1,TRBV5-1,few,TRBJ2-1
CASSDPGGPGETQYF,TGCGCCAGCAGTGATCCCGGGGGGCCGGGGGAGACCCAGTACTTC,-,TRBV10-2,-,TRBJ2-5
CASSSAWDRPAPTDTQYF,TGTGCCAGCTCATCAGCCTGGGACAGGCCCGCCCCCACAGATACGCAGTATTTT,TRBD1,TRBV18,few,TRBJ2-3
CASSPGGGADQPQHF,TGTGCCAGCTCACCGGGGGGGGGTGCCGATCAGCCCCAGCATTTT,-,TRBV18,many,TRBJ1-5
CACGRNNSPLHF,TGTGCCTGCGGTCGAAATAATTCACCCCTCCACTTT,-,TRBV12-3/TRBV12-4,few,TRBJ1-6
CASSFGSLGYYF,TGTGCCAGCAGTTTCGGCTCCCTAGGTTATTATTTT,-,TRBV12-3/TRBV12-4,many,TRBJ1-3
CASSPSFLDRGNSPLHF,TGTGCCAGCAGTCCCTCATTCTTAGACAGGGGGAATTCACCCCTCCACTTT,TRBD1,TRBV12-3/TRBV12-4,many,TRBJ1-6
CASGSAGGLNYNEQFF,TGCGCCAGCGGGTCAGCGGGGGGGCTTAACTACAATGAGCAGTTCTTC,TRBD2,TRBV5-1,-,TRBJ2-1
CASSAPASTDTQYF,TGTGCCAGCTCAGCACCGGCCAGCACAGATACGCAGTATTTT,-,TRBV18,-,TRBJ2-3
CASSQDPINQPQHF,TGCGCCAGCAGCCAAGATCCAATAAATCAGCCCCAGCATTTT,-,TRBV4-3,-,TRBJ1-5
CASSNTRGNQPQHF,TGTGCCAGCAGTAACACCCGCGGCAATCAGCCCCAGCATTTT,-,TRBV7-2,many,TRBJ1-5
CSARDPPYTEAFF,TGCAGTGCTAGAGATCCCCCTTACACTGAAGCTTTCTTT,-,TRBV20-1,-,TRBJ1-1
CASSLDGGGDTQYF,TGCGCCAGCAGCTTGGACGGGGGGGGAGATACGCAGTATTTT,TRBD2,TRBV5-1,many,TRBJ2-3
CASSQGGSTDTQYF,TGTGCCAGCAGCCAAGGTGGAAGCACAGATACGCAGTATTTT,-,TRBV4-2,many,TRBJ2-3
CASSLSRRRRFF,TGTGCCAGCAGCTTAAGCCGGCGCCGTCGGTTCTTC,-,TRBV7-9,few,TRBJ2-1
CASGPMPLGTEAFF,TGCGCCAGCGGGCCGATGCCGCTGGGCACTGAAGCTTTCTTT,-,TRBV5-1,few,TRBJ1-1
CASSEGAGPGYGYTF,TGTGCCAGCAGTGAAGGGGCGGGCCCCGGCTATGGCTACACCTTC,-,TRBV6-1,many,TRBJ1-2
CASSVRAGGETQYF,TGTGCCAGCAGCGTCAGAGCGGGGGGGGAGACCCAGTACTTC,TRBD2,TRBV7-2,many,TRBJ2-5
CASRPLRKGDNNEKLFF,TGTGCCAGCAGGCCCCTGCGGAAGGGGGACAATAATGAAAAACTGTTTTTT,-,TRBV7-9,-,TRBJ1-4
CASSLVPAASTDTQYF,TGCGCCAGCAGCTTGGTACCTGCCGCTAGCACAGATACGCAGTATTTT,-,TRBV5-1,many,TRBJ2-3
CASSLITTGELFF,TGTGCCAGCAGCCTGATTACAACCGGGGAGCTGTTTTTT,-,TRBV6-5,many,TRBJ2-2
CASSLAGTPVKDTQYF,TGTGCCAGCAGCTTAGCCGGGACTCCAGTGAAAGATACGCAGTATTTT,-,TRBV7-2,-,TRBJ2-3
CASSQAGGRFEQYF,TGTGCCAGCAGCCAAGCGGGGGGCAGATTCGAGCAGTACTTC,-,TRBV14,few,TRBJ2-7